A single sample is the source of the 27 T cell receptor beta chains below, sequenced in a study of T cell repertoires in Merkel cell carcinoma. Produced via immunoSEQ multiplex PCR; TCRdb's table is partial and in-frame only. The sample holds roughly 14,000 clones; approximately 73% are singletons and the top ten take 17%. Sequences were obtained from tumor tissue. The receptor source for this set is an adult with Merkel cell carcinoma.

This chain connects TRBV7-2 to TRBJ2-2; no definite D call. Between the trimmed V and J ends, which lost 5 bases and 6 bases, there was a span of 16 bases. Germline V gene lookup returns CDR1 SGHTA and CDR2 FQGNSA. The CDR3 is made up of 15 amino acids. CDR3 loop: CASSPPPIRSGELFF. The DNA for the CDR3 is TGTGCCAGCAGCCCCCCTCCTATAAGGTCCGGGGAGCTGTTTTTT. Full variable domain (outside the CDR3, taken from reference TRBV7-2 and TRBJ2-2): GAGVSQSPSNKVTEKGKDVELRCDPISGHTALYWYRQSLGQGLEFLIYFQGNSAPDKSGLPSDRFSAERTGGSVSTLTIQRTQQEDSAVYLCASSPPPIRSGELFFGEGSRLTVL.

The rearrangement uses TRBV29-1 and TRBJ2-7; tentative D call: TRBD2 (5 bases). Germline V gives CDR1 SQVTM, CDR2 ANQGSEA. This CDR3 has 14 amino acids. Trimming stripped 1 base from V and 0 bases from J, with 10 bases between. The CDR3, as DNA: TGCAGCGTTGAAGGGGGAGCGGACTCCTACGAGCAGTACTTC. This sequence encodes CSVEGGADSYEQYF.

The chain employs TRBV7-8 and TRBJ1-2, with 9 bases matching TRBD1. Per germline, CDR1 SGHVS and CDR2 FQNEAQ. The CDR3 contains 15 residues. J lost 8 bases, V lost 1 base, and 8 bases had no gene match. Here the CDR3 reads CASSLGSGQGLGYTF. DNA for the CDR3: TGTGCCAGCAGCTTAGGATCGGGACAGGGACTAGGCTACACCTTC.

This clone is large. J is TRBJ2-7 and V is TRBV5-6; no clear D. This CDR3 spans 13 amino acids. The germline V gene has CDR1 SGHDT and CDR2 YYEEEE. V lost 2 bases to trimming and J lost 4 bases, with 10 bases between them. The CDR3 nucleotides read TGTGCCAGCAGCTTCTGGACCGATTACGAGCAGTACTTC. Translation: CASSFWTDYEQYF.

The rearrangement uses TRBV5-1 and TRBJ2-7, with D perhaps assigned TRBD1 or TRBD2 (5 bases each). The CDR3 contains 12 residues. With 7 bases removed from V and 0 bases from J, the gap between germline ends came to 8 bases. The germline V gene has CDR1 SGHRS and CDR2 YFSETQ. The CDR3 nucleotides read TGCGCCAGCCAGGGAGACTCCTACGAGCAGTACTTC. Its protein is CASQGDSYEQYF. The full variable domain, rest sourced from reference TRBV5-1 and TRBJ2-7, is KAGVTQTPRYLIKTRGQQVTLSCSPISGHRSVSWYQQTPGQGLQFLFEYFSETQRNKGNFPGRFSGRQFSNSRSEMNVSTLELGDSALYLCASQGDSYEQYFGPGTRLTVT.

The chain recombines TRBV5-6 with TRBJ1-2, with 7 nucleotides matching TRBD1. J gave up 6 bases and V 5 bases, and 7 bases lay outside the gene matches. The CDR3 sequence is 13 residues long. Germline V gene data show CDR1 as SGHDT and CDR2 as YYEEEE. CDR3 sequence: CASRYRQGHGYTF. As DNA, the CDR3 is TGTGCCAGCAGATACAGACAGGGTCATGGCTACACCTTC.

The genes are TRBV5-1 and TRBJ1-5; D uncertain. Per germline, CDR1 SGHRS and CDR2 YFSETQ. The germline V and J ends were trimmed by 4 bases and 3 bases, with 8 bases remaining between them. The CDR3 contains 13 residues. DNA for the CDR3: TGCGCCAGCAGCACGGACCTCAATCAGCCCCAGCATTTT. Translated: CASSTDLNQPQHF.

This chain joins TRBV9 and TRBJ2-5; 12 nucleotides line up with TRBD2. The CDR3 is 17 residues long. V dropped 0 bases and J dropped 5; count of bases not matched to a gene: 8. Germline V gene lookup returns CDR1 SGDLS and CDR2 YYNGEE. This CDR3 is CASSVGLLAGGPETQYF. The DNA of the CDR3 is TGTGCCAGCAGCGTAGGCTTGCTAGCGGGAGGGCCCGAGACCCAGTACTTC.

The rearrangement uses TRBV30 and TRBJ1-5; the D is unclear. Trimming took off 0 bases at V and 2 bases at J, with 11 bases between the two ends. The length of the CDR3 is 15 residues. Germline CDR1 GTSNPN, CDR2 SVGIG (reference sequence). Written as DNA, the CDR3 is TGTGCCTGGAGTGTAGGCAGCAATGGCAATCAGCCCCAGCATTTT. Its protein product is CAWSVGSNGNQPQHF.

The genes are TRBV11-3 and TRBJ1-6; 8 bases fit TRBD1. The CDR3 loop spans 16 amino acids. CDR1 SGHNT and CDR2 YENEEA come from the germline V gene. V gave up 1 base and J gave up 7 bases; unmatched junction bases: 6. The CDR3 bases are TGTGCCAGCAGCTTAGTTAAGACAGGGGTGAATTCACCCCTCCACTTT. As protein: CASSLVKTGVNSPLHF.

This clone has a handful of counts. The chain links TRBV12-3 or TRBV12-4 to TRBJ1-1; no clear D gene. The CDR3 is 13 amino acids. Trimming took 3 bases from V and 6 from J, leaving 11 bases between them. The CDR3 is CASSFSPASEAFF. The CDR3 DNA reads TGTGCCAGCAGTTTTTCTCCAGCCTCTGAAGCTTTCTTT.

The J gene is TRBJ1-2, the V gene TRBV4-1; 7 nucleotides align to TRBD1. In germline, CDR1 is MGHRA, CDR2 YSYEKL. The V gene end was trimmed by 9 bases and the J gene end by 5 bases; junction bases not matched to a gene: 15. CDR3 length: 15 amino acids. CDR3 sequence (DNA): TGCGCCAGTAGTTGGACAGGCCCGAGCAGGTATGGCTACACCTTC. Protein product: CASSWTGPSRYGYTF.

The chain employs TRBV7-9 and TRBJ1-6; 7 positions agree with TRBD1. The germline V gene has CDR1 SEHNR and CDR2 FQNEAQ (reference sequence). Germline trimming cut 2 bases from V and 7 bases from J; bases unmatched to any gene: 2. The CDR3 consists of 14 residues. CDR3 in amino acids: CASSLTGENSPLHF. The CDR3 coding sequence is TGTGCCAGCAGCTTAACAGGGGAGAATTCACCCCTCCACTTT.

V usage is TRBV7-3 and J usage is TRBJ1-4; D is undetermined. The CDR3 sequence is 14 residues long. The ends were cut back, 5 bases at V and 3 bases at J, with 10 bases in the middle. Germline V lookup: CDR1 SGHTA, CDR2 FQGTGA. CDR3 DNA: TGTGCCAGCAGCCCCTCAGGATCTAATGAAAAACTGTTTTTT. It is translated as CASSPSGSNEKLFF.

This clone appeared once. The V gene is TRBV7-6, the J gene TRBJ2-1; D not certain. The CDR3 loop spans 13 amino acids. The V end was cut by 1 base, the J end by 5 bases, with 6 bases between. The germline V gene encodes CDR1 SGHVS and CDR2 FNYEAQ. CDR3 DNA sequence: TGTGCCAGCAGCTTAGTCAGAAACAATGAGCAGTTCTTC. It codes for CASSLVRNNEQFF.

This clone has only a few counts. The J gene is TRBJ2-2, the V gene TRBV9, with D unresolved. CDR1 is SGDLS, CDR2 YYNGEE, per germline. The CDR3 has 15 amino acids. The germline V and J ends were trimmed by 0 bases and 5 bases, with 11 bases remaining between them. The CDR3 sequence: CASSVEGKKTGELFF. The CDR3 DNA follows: TGTGCCAGCAGCGTAGAAGGGAAGAAGACCGGGGAGCTGTTTTTT. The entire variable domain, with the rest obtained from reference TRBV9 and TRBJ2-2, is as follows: DSGVTQTPKHLITATGQRVTLRCSPRSGDLSVYWYQQSLDQGLQFLIQYYNGEERAKGNILERFSAQQFPDLHSELNLSSLELGDSALYFCASSVEGKKTGELFFGEGSRLTVL.

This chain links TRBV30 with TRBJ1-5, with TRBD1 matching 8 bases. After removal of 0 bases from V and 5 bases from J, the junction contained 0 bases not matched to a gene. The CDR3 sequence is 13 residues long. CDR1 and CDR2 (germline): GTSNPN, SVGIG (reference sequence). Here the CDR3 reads CAWSVQGDQPQHF. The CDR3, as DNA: TGTGCCTGGAGTGTACAGGGGGATCAGCCCCAGCATTTT.

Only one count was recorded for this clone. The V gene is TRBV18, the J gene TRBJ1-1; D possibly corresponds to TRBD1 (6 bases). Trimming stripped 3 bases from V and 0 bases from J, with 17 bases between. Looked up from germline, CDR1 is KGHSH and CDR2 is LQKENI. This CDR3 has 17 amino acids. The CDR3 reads CASSPWQGSRMNTEAFF. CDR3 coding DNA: TGTGCCAGCTCACCTTGGCAGGGGAGTCGGATGAACACTGAAGCTTTCTTT.

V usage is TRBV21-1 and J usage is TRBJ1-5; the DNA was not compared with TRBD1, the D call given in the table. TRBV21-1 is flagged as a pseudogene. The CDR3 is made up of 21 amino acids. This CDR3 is CASSKGRPKGGQGWGNQPQHF. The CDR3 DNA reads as TGTGCCAGCAGCAAAGGAAGGCCTAAGGGAGGACAGGGATGGGGCAATCAGCCCCAGCATTTT.

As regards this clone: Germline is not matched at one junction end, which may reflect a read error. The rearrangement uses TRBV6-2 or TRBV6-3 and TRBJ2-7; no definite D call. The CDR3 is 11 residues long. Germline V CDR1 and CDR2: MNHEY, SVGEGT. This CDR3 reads CASSDFYGQYF. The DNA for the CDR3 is TGTGCCAGCAGTGACTTCTACGGGCAGTACTTC.

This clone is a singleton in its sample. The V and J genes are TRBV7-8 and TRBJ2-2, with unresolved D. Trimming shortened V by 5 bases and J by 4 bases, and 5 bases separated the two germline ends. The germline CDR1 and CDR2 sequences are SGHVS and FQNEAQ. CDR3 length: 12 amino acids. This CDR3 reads CASSRFTGELFF. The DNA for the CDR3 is TGTGCCAGCAGCCGTTTCACCGGGGAGCTGTTTTTT.

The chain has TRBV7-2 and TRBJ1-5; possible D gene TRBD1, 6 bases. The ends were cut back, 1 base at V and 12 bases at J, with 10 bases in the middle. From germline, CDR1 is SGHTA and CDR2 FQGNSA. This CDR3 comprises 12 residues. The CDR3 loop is CASSLDRGHQHF. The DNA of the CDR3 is TGTGCCAGCAGCTTAGACCGGGGGCACCAGCATTTT.

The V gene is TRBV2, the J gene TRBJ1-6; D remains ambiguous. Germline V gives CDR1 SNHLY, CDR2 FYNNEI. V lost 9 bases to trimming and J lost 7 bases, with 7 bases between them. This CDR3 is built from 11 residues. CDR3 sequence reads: CARGGNSPLHF. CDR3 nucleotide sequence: TGTGCCAGGGGTGGGAATTCACCCCTCCACTTT.

For the CDR3, the DNA is TGTGCCAGCAGTCCGGGACAGGCTGAAACCGGGGAGCTGTTTTTT. It codes for CASSPGQAETGELFF. This chain links TRBV6-5 with TRBJ2-2, with 8 positions matching TRBD1. Germline values: CDR1 MNHEY, CDR2 SVGAGI. The length of the CDR3 is 15 residues. V shed 5 bases and J 5 bases; nucleotides not matched to a gene: 7.

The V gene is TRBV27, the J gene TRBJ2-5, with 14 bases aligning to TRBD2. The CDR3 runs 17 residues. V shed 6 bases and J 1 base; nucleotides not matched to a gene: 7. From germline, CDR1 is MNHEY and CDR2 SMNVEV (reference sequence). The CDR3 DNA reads TGTGCCAGCAGAGGACTAGCGGGAGGCACCTCCCAAGAGACCCAGTACTTC. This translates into CASRGLAGGTSQETQYF.

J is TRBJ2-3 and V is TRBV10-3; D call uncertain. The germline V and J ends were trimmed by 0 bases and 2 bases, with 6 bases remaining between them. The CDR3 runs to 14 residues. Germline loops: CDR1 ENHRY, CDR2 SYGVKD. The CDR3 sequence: CAISESSYTDTQYF. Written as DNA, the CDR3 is TGTGCCATCAGTGAGTCCAGTTACACAGATACGCAGTATTTT.

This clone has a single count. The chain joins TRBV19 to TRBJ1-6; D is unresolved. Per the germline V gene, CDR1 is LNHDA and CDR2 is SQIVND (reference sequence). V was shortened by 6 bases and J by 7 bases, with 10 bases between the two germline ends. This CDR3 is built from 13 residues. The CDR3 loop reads CASSPENNSPLHF. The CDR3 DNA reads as TGTGCCAGTAGCCCCGAAAACAATTCACCCCTCCACTTT.